These 30 T cell receptor beta chains came from one sample sequenced in a study of Graves' ophthalmopathy and Graves' hyperthyroidism. RNA transcripts served as template for amplifying TCR beta CDR3 sequences. HTBI primers served in a first-round RT-PCR, which a second-round multiplex PCR followed. TCRdb re-derived calls from the multiplex PCR reads in MiXCR, one entry per CDR3 protein. The sample includes a few hundred thousand distinct CDR3 sequences, approximately 35% of them seen just once. The sequenced material came from peripheral blood or thyroid tissue (not recorded which). Source of these receptors: an adult man with Graves' hyperthyroidism.

This clonotype has ten or more counts. The rearrangement uses TRBV6-1 and TRBJ2-5, with TRBD1 identical over 7 bases. V lost 4 bases, J lost 2 bases, and 7 bases stayed unmatched. In germline, CDR1 is MNHNS, CDR2 SASEGT. This CDR3 is built from 15 residues. The CDR3: CASSAFWGQQETQYF. The CDR3 DNA follows: TGTGCCAGCAGTGCTTTCTGGGGACAGCAAGAGACCCAGTACTTC.

For this clonotype: This may be a read error, as it is one base from a much larger clone. The chain is built from TRBV11-2 and TRBJ2-2, with D possibly TRBD1 on 5 matching bases. This CDR3 is built from 15 residues. The V end lost 2 bases, the J end lost 5 bases, and 12 bases lay between the germline ends. Germline V gives CDR1 SGHAT, CDR2 FQNNGV. DNA of the CDR3: TGTGCCAGCAGCTTACTAAGGGCAGGGACCGGGGAGCTGTTTTTT. Protein product: CASSLLRAGTGELFF.

About this clonotype: Possible read error: a much larger clone is one base away. The V call is TRBV12-3 or TRBV12-4, the J call TRBJ1-1; D is perhaps TRBD1 (5 bases). The length of the CDR3 is 13 residues. DNA of the CDR3: TGTGCCAGCAGTGCCGGGGCAGCCTATGAAGCTCTCTTT. It is translated as CASSAGAAYEALF.

At least ten counts were recorded for this clonotype. This chain joins TRBV29-1 and TRBJ2-2; D is possibly TRBD1 (6 bases). Germline CDR1 is SQVTM and CDR2 is ANQGSEA. This CDR3 contains 13 residues. The germline V and J ends were trimmed by 3 bases and 5 bases, with 10 bases remaining between them. The CDR3 spells CSVETGVTGELFF. The CDR3 DNA reads as TGCAGCGTTGAGACAGGTGTGACCGGGGAGCTGTTTTTT.

This clonotype showed up just once. This CDR3 reads CASSPGTGGFDEKLFF. The CDR3 region has the DNA TGCGCCAGCAGCCCAGGGACAGGGGGCTTTGATGAAAAACTGTTTTTT. The V gene is TRBV4-1, the J gene TRBJ1-4; 12 bases map to TRBD1. The CDR3 contains 16 residues. Germline-derived CDR1 and CDR2 are MGHRA and YSYEKL. V lost 4 bases, J lost 6 bases, and 6 bases stayed unmatched.

V and J are TRBV2 and TRBJ2-7; 8 bases map to TRBD2. V dropped 6 bases and J dropped 6; count of bases not matched to a gene: 13. Per germline, CDR1 SNHLY and CDR2 FYNNEI. The CDR3 loop spans 15 amino acids. The DNA for the CDR3 is TGTGCCAGCAGCCACTCGGGACTAGAGGGCCCCGAGCAGTACTTC. This sequence encodes CASSHSGLEGPEQYF.

This clonotype has a count of ten or more. This chain links TRBV6-6 with TRBJ2-7; tentatively, D is TRBD1 (6 bases). The CDR3 consists of 16 residues. Germline lookup yields CDR1 MNHNY and CDR2 SVGAGI (reference sequence). Trimming shortened V by 7 bases and J by 0 bases, and 19 bases separated the two germline ends. The DNA for the CDR3 is TGTGCCAGCAACAAGTTAGGGGGTCTCAGCTCCTACGAGCAGTACTTC. Translating gives CASNKLGGLSSYEQYF.

The chain carries TRBV20-1 and TRBJ2-7; D possibly matches TRBD1 or TRBD2 (5 bases each). CDR3 length equals 14 residues. V lost 4 bases to trimming and J lost 0 bases, with 13 bases between them. Germline CDR1 is DFQATT and CDR2 is SNEGSKA (reference sequence). CDR3 coding DNA: TGCAGTGCTACCCCAGGTGGGGGCTCCTACGAGCAGTACTTC. Its protein is CSATPGGGSYEQYF.

This clonotype was counted at least ten times. The genes are TRBV5-1 and TRBJ1-4; D is uncertain. Germline CDR1 reads SGHRS; CDR2 reads YFSETQ. The CDR3 is made up of 15 amino acids. Trimming cost V 5 bases and J 1 base, with 12 bases left between them. For the CDR3, the DNA is TGCGCCAGCAGTAAAAGGGTGGGAACTAATGAAAAACTGTTTTTT. Its translation: CASSKRVGTNEKLFF.

The genes are TRBV25-1 and TRBJ1-2, with TRBD1 matching 7 bases. The CDR3 totals 14 residues. Germline V gene sequence: CDR1 MGHDK, CDR2 SYGVNS. V was clipped by 6 bases and J by 2 bases; unmatched bases: 6. CDR3 bases: TGTGCCAGCAGCAGACAGGGACAGAACTATGGCTACACCTTC. Translating gives CASSRQGQNYGYTF.

This clonotype appeared many times. The chain couples TRBV6-6 to TRBJ1-1; 7 bases align to TRBD1. In germline, CDR1 is MNHNY, CDR2 SVGAGI (reference sequence). The CDR3 loop spans 12 amino acids. V was pared by 10 bases and J by 3 bases, with 5 bases of the junction left unmatched. The chain's CDR3 is CAIGQADTEAFF. The CDR3 DNA sequence: TGTGCCATCGGACAGGCGGACACTGAAGCTTTCTTT.

J is TRBJ2-7 and V is TRBV7-9, with TRBD1 matching 10 bases. Germline CDR1 reads SEHNR; CDR2 reads FQNEAQ (reference sequence). The CDR3 is made up of 16 amino acids. Trimming cost V 3 bases and J 1 base; bases outside gene matches: 6. The CDR3 DNA sequence: TGTGCCAGCAGCTTCCGGGACAGGGGCGAATCCTACGAGCAGTACTTC. It translates to CASSFRDRGESYEQYF.

The chain links TRBV6-5 to TRBJ2-3, with D tentatively TRBD1 or TRBD2 (5 bases each). V lost 4 bases to trimming and J lost 5 bases, with 10 bases between them. The germline V gene encodes CDR1 MNHEY and CDR2 SVGAGI. The CDR3 is 13 residues long. CDR3 DNA: TGTGCCAGCAGTTCCGGGGACCGAGATACGCAGTATTTT. This translates into CASSSGDRDTQYF.

The chain joins TRBV7-9 to TRBJ2-7; 10 bases agree with TRBD1. TRBJ2-1 matches the DNA end more closely, so the J call is doubtful. The CDR3 is made up of 16 amino acids. Germline CDR1 reads SEHNR; CDR2 reads FQNEAQ (reference sequence). CDR3 sequence (DNA): TGTGCCAGCAGCCCTACGCGGGGACAGGGGTTAGATGAGCAGTTCTTC. It yields the protein CASSPTRGQGLDEQFF.

This chain connects TRBV7-8 to TRBJ2-7; a weak D match, TRBD1 (5 bases). The CDR3 covers 16 residues. CDR1 and CDR2 (germline): SGHVS, FQNEAQ. V lost 8 bases and J lost 3, with 23 bases in between. The CDR3 loop reads CASSPRSETAFYEQYF. For the CDR3, the DNA is TGTGCCAGCTCACCACGCTCCGAGACAGCCTTCTACGAGCAGTACTTC.

J is TRBJ1-1 and V is TRBV7-2; D remains ambiguous. V was trimmed by 0 bases and J by 14 bases, leaving 16 bases between them. CDR1 and CDR2 (germline): SGHTA, FQGNSA. There are 13 residues in the CDR3. CDR3 sequence (DNA): TGTGCCAGCAGCTTAGCGATCTACAATGAGCAGTTCTTT. Its translation is CASSLAIYNEQFF. The whole variable domain, filled in from reference TRBV7-2 and TRBJ1-1, reads GAGVSQSPSNKVTEKGKDVELRCDPISGHTALYWYRQSLGQGLEFLIYFQGNSAPDKSGLPSDRFSAERTGGSVSTLTIQRTQQEDSAVYLCASSLAIYNEQFFGQGTRLTVV.

This clonotype was counted many times. The genes are TRBV28 and TRBJ1-5; TRBD1 might be the D (6 bases). Germline loops: CDR1 MDHEN, CDR2 SYDVKM. This CDR3 region has 15 residues. V was cut by 5 bases and J by 2 bases, with 13 bases left in between. CDR3 protein: CASSPEQGGNQPQHF. CDR3 bases: TGTGCCAGCAGTCCGGAACAGGGAGGCAATCAGCCCCAGCATTTT.

This chain connects TRBV20-1 to TRBJ2-5; 8 bases are shared with TRBD2. TRBJ2-4 matches the DNA end more closely, so the J call is doubtful. Per germline, CDR1 DFQATT and CDR2 SNEGSKA (reference sequence). This CDR3 has 13 amino acids. For the CDR3, the DNA is TGCAGTGCTCGTCGGGGGGGAACGTACATTCAGTACTTC. This sequence encodes CSARRGGTYIQYF.

This clonotype was found once. The rearrangement joins TRBV2 to TRBJ2-6, with 8 nucleotides matching TRBD1. The trim removed 4 bases at V and 0 bases at J, leaving 8 bases unmatched. Germline lookup yields CDR1 SNHLY and CDR2 FYNNEI. This CDR3 spans 18 amino acids. The chain's CDR3 is CASSVPGQAHSGANVLTF. CDR3 sequence (DNA): TGTGCCAGCAGTGTTCCGGGACAGGCTCACTCTGGGGCCAACGTCCTGACTTTC.

The rearrangement uses TRBV19 and TRBJ2-3; 10 bases agree with TRBD2. The CDR3 loop spans 13 amino acids. The germline V gene encodes CDR1 LNHDA and CDR2 SQIVND (reference sequence). Trimming at V came to 6 bases and at J to 7 bases, leaving 4 bases not matched to a gene. The CDR3: CASRHTSGNTQYF. CDR3 nucleotide sequence: TGTGCCAGTAGACACACTAGCGGGAATACGCAGTATTTT.

The chain recombines TRBV28 with TRBJ1-2, with D tentatively TRBD1 (6 bases). The CDR3 is 16 residues long. V was trimmed by 5 bases and J by 2 bases, leaving 18 bases between them. Germline lookup yields CDR1 MDHEN and CDR2 SYDVKM. CDR3 amino acids: CASSISKTGSNYGYTF. As DNA, the CDR3 is TGTGCCAGCAGTATATCGAAGACAGGTTCAAACTATGGCTACACCTTC.

This clonotype was recorded many times. This chain joins TRBV24-1 and TRBJ2-2, with D possibly matching TRBD2 (6 bases). V was shortened by 7 bases and J by 6 bases, with 11 bases between the two germline ends. The V gene's germline CDR1 is KGHDR and CDR2 SFDVKD. The CDR3 contains 13 residues. The DNA for the CDR3 is TGTGCCACCAGGTCCCCGGGGGCCGGGGAGCTGTTTTTT. This codes for CATRSPGAGELFF.

There are many counts of this clonotype. The chain has TRBV19 and TRBJ1-1; D might be TRBD1 (5 bases). Germline-derived CDR1 and CDR2 are LNHDA and SQIVND (reference sequence). The V and J ends lost 5 bases and 0 bases respectively, with 7 bases between them. CDR3 size: 13 residues. In nucleotides, the CDR3 is TGTGCCAGTAGTTGGACAATGAACACTGAAGCTTTCTTT. Translated: CASSWTMNTEAFF.

This clonotype was seen once. V usage is TRBV29-1 and J usage is TRBJ1-1; D unclear. With 8 bases removed from V and 0 bases from J, the gap between germline ends came to 13 bases. Germline V gene lookup returns CDR1 SQVTM and CDR2 ANQGSEA. The CDR3 consists of 13 residues. The CDR3 DNA sequence: TGCAGCTTGGACGGCAGGATGAACACTGAAGCTTTCTTT. Protein: CSLDGRMNTEAFF.

This clonotype was seen a handful of times. The rearrangement uses TRBV2 and TRBJ2-5; D gene uncertain. The CDR3 runs to 13 residues. Germline CDR1 and CDR2: SNHLY and FYNNEI. Trimming removed 1 base at V and 5 bases at J, with 8 bases between. The CDR3, as DNA: TGTGCCAGCAGTGAAGAGGGTCAGGAGACCCAGTACTTC. As protein: CASSEEGQETQYF. Full variable domain (remainder filled in from reference TRBV2 and TRBJ2-5): EPEVTQTPSHQVTQMGQEVILRCVPISNHLYFYWYRQILGQKVEFLVSFYNNEISEKSEIFDDQFSVERPDGSNFTLKIRSTKLEDSAMYFCASSEEGQETQYFGPGTRLLVL.

Only one count was recorded for this clonotype. It may be a read error: a sequence one base away is much more abundant. This rearrangement joins TRBV7-9 to TRBJ2-2, with 9 bases that match TRBD2. J was trimmed by 6 bases and V by 5 bases; bases with no gene match: 13. From germline, CDR1 is SEHNR and CDR2 FQNEAQ (reference sequence). There are 17 residues in the CDR3. The CDR3 protein is CASSPHFSGSYAGELFF. As DNA, the CDR3 is TGTGCCAGCAGCCCACATTTTAGCGGGAGCTACGCCGGGGAGCTGTTTTTT.

The CDR3 nucleotides read TGTGCCATCAGTGAAGGCAGGGGCTATGGCTACACCTTC. As protein: CAISEGRGYGYTF. The chain employs TRBV10-3 and TRBJ1-2; D may be TRBD1 (6 bases). The CDR3 has 13 residues. Trimming stripped 3 bases from V and 4 bases from J, with 9 bases between. Germline CDR1 reads ENHRY; CDR2 reads SYGVKD.

As concerns this clonotype: A clone one base away is much larger, so this may be a read error. The rearrangement joins TRBV12-5 to TRBJ1-1, with D unresolved. V dropped 5 bases and J dropped 5 bases, with 9 bases sitting between them. CDR1 is LGHNT and CDR2 is FRNRAP in the germline V gene. The CDR3 runs 12 residues. The CDR3 DNA reads TGTGCTAGTGGTCTTTATGGGACTGAAGCTTTCTTT. Translated, it gives CASGLYGTEAFF.

V is TRBV15 and J is TRBJ2-7; D possibly corresponds to TRBD2 (6 bases). The CDR3 loop spans 14 amino acids. The germline V and J ends were trimmed by 0 bases and 4 bases, with 10 bases remaining between them. Germline-derived CDR1 and CDR2 are LNHNV and YYDKDF (reference sequence). This chain's CDR3 is CATSRDGGTYEQYF. CDR3 in DNA: TGTGCCACCAGCAGAGATGGCGGGACTTACGAGCAGTACTTC.

Concerning this clonotype: One junction end disagrees with the germline gene, perhaps due to a read error. The rearrangement links TRBV19 to TRBJ2-7; D is unclear. Per germline, CDR1 LNHDA and CDR2 SQIVND (reference sequence). This CDR3 is built from 15 residues. CDR3 residues: CASSIAGRKIDEQCF. CDR3 bases: TGTGCCAGTAGTATAGCCGGGCGTAAGATCGACGAGCAGTGCTTC.